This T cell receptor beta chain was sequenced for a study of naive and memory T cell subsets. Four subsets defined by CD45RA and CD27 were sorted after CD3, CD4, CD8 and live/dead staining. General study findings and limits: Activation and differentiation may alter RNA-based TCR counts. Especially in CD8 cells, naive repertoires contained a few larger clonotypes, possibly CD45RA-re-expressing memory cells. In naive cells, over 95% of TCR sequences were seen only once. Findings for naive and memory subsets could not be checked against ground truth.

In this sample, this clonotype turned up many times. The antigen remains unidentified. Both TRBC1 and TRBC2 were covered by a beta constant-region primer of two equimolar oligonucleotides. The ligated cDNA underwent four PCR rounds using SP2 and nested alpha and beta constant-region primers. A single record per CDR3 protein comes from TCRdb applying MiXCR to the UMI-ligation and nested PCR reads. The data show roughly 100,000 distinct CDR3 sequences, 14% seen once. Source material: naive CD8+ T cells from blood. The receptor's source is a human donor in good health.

The CDR3 coding sequence is TGTGCCAGCAGTTTAATGGGCGGGATTAACGAGCAGTACTTC. Translation: CASSLMGGINEQYF. The V gene is TRBV27, the J gene TRBJ2-7, with D tentatively TRBD2 (6 bases). The CDR3 extends over 14 amino acids. V was clipped by 2 bases and J by 5 bases, with 13 bases between them. The germline CDR1 and CDR2 sequences are MNHEY and SMNVEV (reference sequence).